The rows below give T cell receptor beta chains drawn from one sample of a study of metastatic and nonmetastatic thyroid tumors. TCRdb re-processed the PCR reads through MiXCR. The repertoire holds approximately 35,000 clones, with 35% as singletons. Material for sequencing was tumor tissue. The receptors stem from a female donor with papillary thyroid cancer or a benign thyroid nodule (not recorded which). Some clones in this sample may be carry-over from other donors' samples. Each CDR3 is given with its conserved first and last residue. The D gene is left open where the match is weak. Size is stated for part of the rows, as once, few or many counts, or as a class when the clone is expanded.

DNA	CDR3	size	D	V	J
TGTGCCAGCAGTTACTCTCATGAGCAGTTCTTC	CASSYSHEQFF	NA	NA	TRBV6-2/TRBV6-3	TRBJ2-1
TGTGCCAGCAGCGGGACAAGAGGGATTGGCGAGCAGTACTTC	CASSGTRGIGEQYF	few	NA	TRBV28	TRBJ2-7
TGTGCCAGCAGGGCGGGAGGACGGGGCGAGCAGTACTTC	CASRAGGRGEQYF	few	TRBD2	TRBV19	TRBJ2-7
TGTGCCAGCGATTCCCCGGGTGGGCGGTACAATGAGCAGTTCTTC	CASDSPGGRYNEQFF	NA	NA	TRBV12-3/TRBV12-4	TRBJ2-1
TGTGCCAGCAGGTTACAGGAGAACACCGGGGAGCTGTTTTTT	CASRLQENTGELFF	few	NA	TRBV2	TRBJ2-2
TGTGCCAGCAGTTCCCGAGCGGGCTCCTACAATGAGCAGTTCTTC	CASSSRAGSYNEQFF	few	NA	TRBV6-5	TRBJ2-1
TGTGCCTGGAGTCCTCCCCGGGACAGGGCCCGGTATCAGCCCCAGCATTTT	CAWSPPRDRARYQPQHF	NA	TRBD1	TRBV30	TRBJ1-5
TGCGCCAGCAGCTTACTAGCGGGGCAAGAGACCCAGTACTTC	CASSLLAGQETQYF	NA	TRBD2	TRBV5-1	TRBJ2-5
TGTGCCAGCAGTTTAAGAAGTGAGCAGTTCTTC	CASSLRSEQFF	NA	NA	TRBV27	TRBJ2-1
TGTGCCAGCAGTTACGCCTGGAGCTCTGGAAACACCATATATTTT	CASSYAWSSGNTIYF	few	NA	TRBV6-5	TRBJ1-3
TGCGCCAGCAGCCAGAACAGGGTATCGGATGAGCAGTTCTTC	CASSQNRVSDEQFF	once	NA	TRBV5-1	TRBJ2-1
TGTGCCAGCAGCTTAACAGGGGTTGGGAATTCACCCCTCCACTTT	CASSLTGVGNSPLHF	NA	TRBD1	TRBV11-2	TRBJ1-6
TGTGCCAGTAGTCCCCTCTACAAGACCGGGGAGCTGTTTTTT	CASSPLYKTGELFF	NA	NA	TRBV19	TRBJ2-2
TGTGCCAGCAGCCCCGTCGGAGCCACGACGAGGGAGCAGTACTTC	CASSPVGATTREQYF	few	NA	TRBV7-9	TRBJ2-7
TGTGCCAGCACTTTAAAGCGGGGGTGGAGAGAGACCCAGTACTTC	CASTLKRGWRETQYF	NA	TRBD2	TRBV28	TRBJ2-5
TGCAGTGCTCAAGGTGGGGTGACAGGGGGCGAAGGCTACACCTTC	CSAQGGVTGGEGYTF	few	TRBD1	TRBV20-1	TRBJ1-2
TGTGCCACCATCAGAGATACGCGTGGCTACGAGCAGTACTTC	CATIRDTRGYEQYF	few	NA	TRBV15	TRBJ2-7
TGTGCCAGCAGTTTAAGGCGGGGCGGGAGCACTGAAGCTTTCTTT	CASSLRRGGSTEAFF	NA	NA	TRBV28	TRBJ1-1
TGTGCCAGCAGCTTATCACTAGCGGGAAAGGGGGAGCTGTTTTTT	CASSLSLAGKGELFF	NA	TRBD2	TRBV7-2	TRBJ2-2
TGCGCCAGCAGCTTGGGGACAGGGGGACGCGGCTACACCTTC	CASSLGTGGRGYTF	NA	TRBD1	TRBV5-1	TRBJ1-2
TGTGCCACCAGTGATGCGGGACTAGCGGGAGTTGGGGTTCCCGGGGAGCTGTTTTTT	CATSDAGLAGVGVPGELFF	NA	TRBD2	TRBV24-1	TRBJ2-2
TGTGCCAGCAGTTTTGGCTACGGGGGGTACGAGCAGTACTTC	CASSFGYGGYEQYF	NA	TRBD2	TRBV12-3/TRBV12-4	TRBJ2-7
TGTGCCAGCAGCCAAGTGGGACAGGCGGCTGAAAAACTGTTTTTT	CASSQVGQAAEKLFF	NA	TRBD1	TRBV4-2	TRBJ1-4
TGTGCCAGTCTGGAGAGGGGCGGTGGCACTGAAGCTTTCTTT	CASLERGGGTEAFF	few	NA	TRBV6-1	TRBJ1-1
TGTGCCAGCAGTCTTGAGGGTTTCAATTCACCCCTCCACTTT	CASSLEGFNSPLHF	NA	NA	TRBV2	TRBJ1-6
TGTGCCAGCAGTTACTCCCAAGGACTTGTCTACGAGCAGTACTTC	CASSYSQGLVYEQYF	few	NA	TRBV6-6	TRBJ2-7
TGTGCCACGGGGGTAGCGGGAGTATCGGATACGCAGTATTTT	CATGVAGVSDTQYF	NA	TRBD2	TRBV6-2/TRBV6-3	TRBJ2-3
TGTGCCAGCAGCAGAGGAAACAGGGGCTCTGAAGCTTTCTTT	CASSRGNRGSEAFF	few	TRBD1	TRBV6-1	TRBJ1-1
TGTGCCAGCAGCCGCGACAGCTCCTACGAGCAGTACTTC	CASSRDSSYEQYF	NA	NA	TRBV7-2	TRBJ2-7
TGTGCCAGCAGCGTATTCGAGCAAATCACAGATACTCAGTATTTT	CASSVFEQITDTQYF	NA	NA	TRBV9	TRBJ2-3
TGTGCCAGCAGCGCCGGGACAAACTATGGCTACACCTTC	CASSAGTNYGYTF	NA	NA	TRBV6-1	TRBJ1-2
TGTGCCAGCAGTTTACCCGCAACCCCAGCGGGAGAGAACCAAGAGACCCAGTACTTC	CASSLPATPAGENQETQYF	few	TRBD2	TRBV28	TRBJ2-5
TGTGCCAGCAGTTACTCGATGGATTCTGGGGCCAACGTCCTGACTTTC	CASSYSMDSGANVLTF	NA	NA	TRBV6-5	TRBJ2-6
TGCGCCAGCAGCTTGGGGACAGCTGGAGATACGCAGGATTTT	CASSLGTAGDTQDF	NA	NA	TRBV5-1	TRBJ2-3
TGTGCCAGCATACCGCGGGGTGGCTACGAGCAGTACTTC	CASIPRGGYEQYF	NA	NA	TRBV28	TRBJ2-7
TGTGCCAGCAGTTCACAGCCGACAGGTCTACTTGAGGCTTTCTTT	CASSSQPTGLLEAFF	NA	NA	TRBV7-2	TRBJ1-1
TGCAGTGCCTACAGCGGGAGAAGGTTTTATGAGCAGATCTTC	CSAYSGRRFYEQIF	NA	TRBD2	TRBV20-1	TRBJ2-1
TGTGCCAGCAAATCTGGGGCGCACAGACGAAGCACTGAAGCTTTCTTT	CASKSGAHRRSTEAFF	NA	NA	TRBV27	TRBJ1-1
TGTGCCAGCAGCGTAGATATGGGGGAGCTGTTTTTT	CASSVDMGELFF	NA	NA	TRBV9	TRBJ2-2